This T cell receptor beta chain was retrieved from a study of CD8 T cells in ankylosing spondylitis. This CDR3 is 12 amino acids long. V gave up 7 bases and J gave up 2 bases; unmatched junction bases: 4. The germline CDR1 and CDR2 sequences are SQVTM and ANQGSEA. TCRdb fed the 5' RACE reads into MiXCR, producing one record per CDR3 protein. This sample carries 25,000 to 35,000 distinct CDR3 sequences, roughly 7.9% of them seen once, and the ten largest clones take more than 9%. Findings of the study overall: A TCR beta motif of about eight highly homologous variants seemed to mark ankylosing spondylitis blood.

This clonotype is medium-sized within its sample. Its cognate antigen is unknown. Sequenced: blood, either unsorted or a sorted T cell fraction (not recorded which). V gene TRBV29-1 combines with J gene TRBJ2-5, with 7 positions matching TRBD2. The source is a male donor with ankylosing spondylitis or in good health (not recorded which). The CDR3, as DNA: TGCAGCGCCAAGCGGGGACAAGAGACCCAGTACTTC. Protein: CSAKRGQETQYF.